The TCR beta chain described here comes from a study of blood T cell repertoires in COVID-19. V lost 2 bases and J lost 1; bases outside the gene matches: 6. Germline-derived CDR1 and CDR2 are MNHEY and SVGAGI. The CDR3 has 16 residues. The table lists this clone with a few counts. Data came from immunoSEQ multiplex PCR; TCRdb stores just in-frame clones and leaves some out. The sample contains more than 200,000 clones, roughly 88% of which appear only once. The chain joins TRBV6-5 to TRBJ2-3; 7 positions agree with TRBD1. The sequenced material came from peripheral blood. The TCR comes from a woman in her thirties or forties who had recovered from COVID-19. CDR3 sequence reads: CASSYRRQGGTDTQYF. DNA for the CDR3: TGTGCCAGCAGTTACCGGAGACAGGGAGGCACAGATACGCAGTATTTT.